A selection of T cell receptor beta chains follows, all from one sample in a study of T cell responses to AZD1222 COVID-19 vaccine. Sequenced by immunoSEQ multiplex PCR; TCRdb stores in-frame clones only, minus some. The sample carries more than 140,000 clones, around 90% recorded once. Specimen: peripheral blood, collected on day 0 of AZD1222 vaccination. The receptors were sampled from an adult in good health. Each CDR3 is given with its conserved first and last residue. A D gene is named only where the DNA matches it firmly. Size tells how often a clone was seen (once, few, many) or the class of an expanded clone, and some rows leave it out.

abundance	j_gene	v_gene	d_gene	CDR3nt	CDR3aa
-	TRBJ2-2	TRBV5-6	-	TGTGCCAGCAGCTTGGGATTCGCGAACACCGGGGAGCTGTTTTTT	CASSLGFANTGELFF
once	TRBJ2-7	TRBV6-6	-	TGTGCCAGCAGTCGGTCCGGGACACAGTTTGCAAAGACCTACGAGCAGTACTTC	CASSRSGTQFAKTYEQYF
-	TRBJ1-4	TRBV4-3	-	TGCGCCAGCAGCCAAGATCGGGATGAAAAACTGTTTTTT	CASSQDRDEKLFF
-	TRBJ1-5	TRBV28	-	TGTGCCACTCCGGGGAGGGAGGGGGGTAATCAGCCCCAGCATTTT	CATPGREGGNQPQHF
-	TRBJ1-1	TRBV9	-	TGTGCCAGCAGCCCCGAAGAGGGTAATTCGTGGGACACTGAAGCTTTCTTT	CASSPEEGNSWDTEAFF
-	TRBJ1-3	TRBV6-5	-	TGTGCCAGCAGTTACTCGTGGCGGGGCTCTGGAAACACCATATATTTT	CASSYSWRGSGNTIYF
-	TRBJ2-7	TRBV6-5	-	TGTGCCAGCAGTTCCACACGGGGGAACTCCTACGAGCAGTACTTC	CASSSTRGNSYEQYF
-	TRBJ2-2	TRBV5-1	-	TGCGCCAGCAGCCTCCGCCTCCAAAGGAGGGCCACCGGGGAGCTGTTTTTT	CASSLRLQRRATGELFF
-	TRBJ2-7	TRBV3-1/TRBV3-2	-	TGTGCCAGCAGCCATAGGAGCGGGTACGAGCAGTACTTC	CASSHRSGYEQYF
-	TRBJ2-1	TRBV5-1	TRBD2	TGCGCCAGCAGCTTGTGGGCTAGCGGGAGGGCCCTCGACAATGAGCAGTTCTTC	CASSLWASGRALDNEQFF
once	TRBJ1-6	TRBV7-6	TRBD1	TGTGCCAGCAGCTTATTCCGGACAGGGAATAATTCACCCCTCCACTTT	CASSLFRTGNNSPLHF
-	TRBJ2-5	TRBV7-2	-	TGTGCCAGCAGCTTGACAGGACTACAAGAGACCCAGTACTTC	CASSLTGLQETQYF
-	TRBJ2-5	TRBV4-1	TRBD2	TGCGCCAGCAGCCAAGATCCACCCCTCCGGGGAGGTAGCGGGAGAGAGACCCAGTACTTC	CASSQDPPLRGGSGRETQYF
once	TRBJ2-2	TRBV11-3	-	TGTGCCAGCAGCTTAAGGGGGACCGGGGAGCTGTTTTTT	CASSLRGTGELFF
-	TRBJ2-7	TRBV9	TRBD2	TGTGCCAGCAGCGGAGCTAGCGGACCCTCCTACGAGCAGTACTTC	CASSGASGPSYEQYF
-	TRBJ1-5	TRBV12-3/TRBV12-4	-	TGTGCCAGCAGTAGGACAGAAAATCAGCCCCAGCATTTT	CASSRTENQPQHF
-	TRBJ2-1	TRBV11-3	TRBD2	TGTGCCAGCAGCTTGGGGGGACTAGCGGGAGGAAGCGACAATGAGCAGTTCTTC	CASSLGGLAGGSDNEQFF
-	TRBJ1-1	TRBV11-2	TRBD1	TGTGCCAGCAGCTTACAGGGGGGTACTGAAGCTTTCTTT	CASSLQGGTEAFF
-	TRBJ1-5	TRBV19	TRBD1	TGTGCCAGTAGTATAGGGACAGGGGTCTATAGCAATCAGCCCCAGCATTTT	CASSIGTGVYSNQPQHF
-	TRBJ1-6	TRBV30	-	TGTGCCCACGCGGGGGAACATAATTCACCCCTCCACTTT	CAHAGEHNSPLHF
-	TRBJ1-2	TRBV6-7	-	TGTGCCAGCAGTTGCAATCCCCCCAAAAGACAGTCTAACTATGGCTACACCTTC	CASSCNPPKRQSNYGYTF
-	TRBJ2-7	TRBV27	-	TGTGCCAGCAGTTTAATAGAGAAGGGTGGAGAGCAGTACTTC	CASSLIEKGGEQYF
-	TRBJ1-1	TRBV7-2	-	TGTGCCAGCAGCTCCACAGGGAGCACTGAAGCTTTCTTT	CASSSTGSTEAFF
-	TRBJ2-7	TRBV6-2/TRBV6-3	TRBD1	TGTGCCAGCAGCCCGGGACAGAACTACGAGCAGTACTTC	CASSPGQNYEQYF
-	TRBJ2-5	TRBV19	-	TGTGCCAGTAGCCTGTATGGGGCCATCCAAGAGACCCAGTACTTC	CASSLYGAIQETQYF
few	TRBJ1-5	TRBV23-1	TRBD1	TGCGCCAGCAGCAGGGGACAGGGGGTCTATAGCAATCAGCCCCAGCATTTT	CASSRGQGVYSNQPQHF
-	TRBJ2-7	TRBV28	-	TGCCCTCTATGGGACCCCTACTACGAGCAGTACTTC	CPLWDPYYEQYF
-	TRBJ2-1	TRBV28	-	TGTGCCAGCAGTTTATCGGACGATGTGTTGTACAATGAGCAGTTCTTC	CASSLSDDVLYNEQFF
-	TRBJ2-7	TRBV6-2/TRBV6-3	-	TGTGCCAGCAGTTACGAGGGTGCCTCCTACGAGCAGTACTTC	CASSYEGASYEQYF
-	TRBJ1-1	TRBV28	-	TGTGCCAGCAGTTTGGGCGGGGTTGGAGCTTTCTTT	CASSLGGVGAFF
-	TRBJ1-1	TRBV2	-	TGTGCCAGCAGTGAGCTGGAAGTGAACACTGAAGCTTTCTTT	CASSELEVNTEAFF
once	TRBJ2-1	TRBV3-1/TRBV3-2	-	TGTGCCAGCAGCCAAGTGACCCTTTATGAGCAGTTCTTC	CASSQVTLYEQFF
once	TRBJ2-5	TRBV28	-	TGTGCCAGCAGTTTACGGACATACCAAGAGACCCAGTACTTC	CASSLRTYQETQYF
-	TRBJ1-1	TRBV7-2	-	TGTGCCAGTACCGTGGACGTAGGATTTACTGAAGCTTTCTTT	CASTVDVGFTEAFF
-	TRBJ2-7	TRBV27	-	TGTGCCAGCAGTTTATTGGGGGGTCTCGACGGCGCATACGAGCAGTACTTC	CASSLLGGLDGAYEQYF
-	TRBJ1-4	TRBV12-3/TRBV12-4	-	TGTGCCAGCAGTTTTGGGCGGTATGAAAAACTGTTTTTT	CASSFGRYEKLFF
-	TRBJ1-1	TRBV29-1	-	TGCAGCGTAGACTCCCAGGGACTGCCTGAAGCTTTCTTT	CSVDSQGLPEAFF
-	TRBJ1-5	TRBV2	-	TGTGCCAGCAGTGGAGGGAACCGCAATCAGCCCCAGCATTTT	CASSGGNRNQPQHF
once	TRBJ1-2	TRBV5-4	-	TGTGCCAGCAGCCCGTCGGTTATGGCTCCAGGGCTGCACTATGGCTACACCTTC	CASSPSVMAPGLHYGYTF
-	TRBJ1-5	TRBV4-1	-	TGCGCCAGCAGCCAAGCCAATCAGCCCCAGCATTTT	CASSQANQPQHF
-	TRBJ2-1	TRBV7-6	-	TGTGCCAGCAGCTTAATCGCAAATGAGCAGTTCTTC	CASSLIANEQFF
-	TRBJ2-7	TRBV5-1	TRBD1	TGCGCCAGCAACAGACAGGGGGCTTACGAGCAGTACTTC	CASNRQGAYEQYF
-	TRBJ2-7	TRBV4-1	-	TGCGCCAGCAGCCAAGATTCGGGTCTTACGGGGTTTTACTACGAGCAGTACTTC	CASSQDSGLTGFYYEQYF
-	TRBJ1-2	TRBV19	-	TGTGCCAGTAGTCTGGGACACCTAGCTAACTATGGCTACACCTTC	CASSLGHLANYGYTF
-	TRBJ1-1	TRBV4-1	-	TGCGCCAGCAGCCAAGCAGGGGAGCAAAACACTGAAGCTTTCTTT	CASSQAGEQNTEAFF
-	TRBJ1-2	TRBV6-5	TRBD1	TGTGCCAGCAGTACAGGGGCGGGATATGGCTACACCTTC	CASSTGAGYGYTF
-	TRBJ1-2	TRBV2	TRBD1	TGTGCCAGCAGCTGGACAGGGAATGGCTACACCTTC	CASSWTGNGYTF